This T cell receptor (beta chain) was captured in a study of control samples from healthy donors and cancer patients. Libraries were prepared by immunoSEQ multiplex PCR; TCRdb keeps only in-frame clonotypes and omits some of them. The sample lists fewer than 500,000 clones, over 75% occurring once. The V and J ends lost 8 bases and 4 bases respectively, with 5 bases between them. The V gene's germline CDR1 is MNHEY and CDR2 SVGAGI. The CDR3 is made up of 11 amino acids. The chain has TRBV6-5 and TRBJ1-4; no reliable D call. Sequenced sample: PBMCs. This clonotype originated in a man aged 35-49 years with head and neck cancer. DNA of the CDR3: TGTGCCAGCCGGGGTAATGAAAAACTGTTTTTT. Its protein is CASRGNEKLFF.